Detailed here is one T cell receptor beta chain. The antigen is unknown. Germline trimming cut 7 bases from V and 0 bases from J; bases unmatched to any gene: 4. The germline V gene encodes CDR1 MDHEN and CDR2 SYDVKM. This CDR3 comprises 16 residues. The repertoire was sequenced with immunoSEQ multiplex PCR; TCRdb's copy has only in-frame clones and lacks some. The repertoire includes 70,000 to 75,000 clones, roughly four fifths of them detected once, and about 2.1% sits in the top ten. This record belongs to a study of vaccination effects on CD4 cells after COVID-19. The overall study: Two doses of BNT162b2 or mRNA-1273 vaccine were administered to participants.

Isolation of CD4+ T cells took place after about 10 days of culture. Study observations and caveats: Marked contraction was observed in infection-induced and vaccine-induced clones late after vaccination.

The sequencing here drew on CD4+ T cells from PBMCs cultured without peptide, taken before COVID-19 vaccination. The chain joins TRBV28 to TRBJ2-6; 9 nucleotides agree with TRBD2. This clonotype was sampled from a human donor who received a COVID-19 vaccine. The CDR3: CASTGGGASGANVLTF. The DNA of the CDR3 is TGTGCCAGCACTGGCGGGGGGGCCTCTGGGGCCAACGTCCTGACTTTC.